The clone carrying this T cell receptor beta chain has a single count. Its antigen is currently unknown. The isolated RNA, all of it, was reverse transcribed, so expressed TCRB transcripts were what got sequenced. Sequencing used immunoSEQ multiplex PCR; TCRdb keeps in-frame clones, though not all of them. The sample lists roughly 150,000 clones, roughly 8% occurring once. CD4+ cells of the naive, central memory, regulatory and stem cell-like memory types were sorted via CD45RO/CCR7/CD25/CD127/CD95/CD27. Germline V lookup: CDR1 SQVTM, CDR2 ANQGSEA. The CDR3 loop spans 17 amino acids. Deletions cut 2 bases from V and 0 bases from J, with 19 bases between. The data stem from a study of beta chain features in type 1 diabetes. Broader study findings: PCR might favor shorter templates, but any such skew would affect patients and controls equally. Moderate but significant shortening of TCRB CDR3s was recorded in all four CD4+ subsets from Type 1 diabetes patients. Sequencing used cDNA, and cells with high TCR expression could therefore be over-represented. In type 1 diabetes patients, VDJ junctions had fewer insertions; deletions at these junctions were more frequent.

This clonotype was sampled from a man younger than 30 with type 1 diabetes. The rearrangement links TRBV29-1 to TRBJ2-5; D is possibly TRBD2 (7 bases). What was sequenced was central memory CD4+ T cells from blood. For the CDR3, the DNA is TGCAGCGTTGAAAGTCGCACGGGGGGCGGAAACCAAGAGACCCAGTACTTC. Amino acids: CSVESRTGGGNQETQYF.